Sequencing of this T cell receptor (beta chain) was carried out in a study of blood T cell repertoires in COVID-19. Whole-study context: The United States, Italy and Spain supplied acute and convalescent COVID-19 samples. T cells, B-cell-depleted T cells, or PBMCs supplied cDNA or gDNA.

Original handling: Using reference gene primer amplification, nucleated cell counts were estimated. This table comes from immunoSEQ multiplex PCR, and its TCRdb copy is limited to in-frame clones, with some not included. V, J and clone size derive from that table, while D and trimming were established from the DNA sequence. The sample shows around 70,000 clones, 65% to 85% of them seen only once. This clone was seen once. Germline assignment: CDR1 MNHEY and CDR2 SMNVEV (reference sequence). V was shortened by 6 bases and J by 3 bases, with 12 bases between the two germline ends. CDR3 length equals 13 residues.

This sequence was found in a woman older than 75 with active or convalescent COVID-19. The rearrangement joins TRBV27 to TRBJ2-7, with D possibly TRBD2 on 6 matching bases. Sequencing was done on a sample of peripheral blood. This CDR3 reads CASRASVNYEQYF. In DNA form, the CDR3 reads TGTGCCAGCAGGGCTAGCGTTAACTACGAGCAGTACTTC.